This T cell receptor (beta chain) was identified during a study of CDR3 diversity in severe acne (dated by TCRdb to about 2019). The receptor library was made with PCR. TCRdb names Illumina HiSeq 2000 as the instrument used. TCRdb handled the public reads itself, with Q25 trimming in fastp and clone calling in MiXCR, and kept productive beta chains. When rows share a CDR3 protein, they turn into one entry using the most common DNA and genes. This sample is represented by under 100,000 distinct CDR3 sequences; roughly half of them were singletons. The ten largest clones take up roughly a tenth of the sample. On this clonotype: Its antigen has not been determined. The record has no base qualities; no much larger clone is one base away.

This receptor was identified in a male donor in good health, serving as a control. Sequencing was carried out using blood.

The nucleotide sequence is given as TGTGCCAGCAGACTAGGGGGATTTGGCTACACCTTC. Its protein reads: CASRLGGFGYTF. This chain joins TRBV10-3 to TRBJ1-2; the D gene is perhaps TRBD1, from 6 matching bases. The germline V gene sets CDR1 to ENHRY and CDR2 to SYGVKD. Trimming removed 10 bases from V and 7 bases from J, leaving 16 bases between the germline ends. Counted from cysteine to phenylalanine, this CDR3 has 12 amino acids. The retained sequence is limited to the CDR3, 36 bases, with the frame set at the first base.